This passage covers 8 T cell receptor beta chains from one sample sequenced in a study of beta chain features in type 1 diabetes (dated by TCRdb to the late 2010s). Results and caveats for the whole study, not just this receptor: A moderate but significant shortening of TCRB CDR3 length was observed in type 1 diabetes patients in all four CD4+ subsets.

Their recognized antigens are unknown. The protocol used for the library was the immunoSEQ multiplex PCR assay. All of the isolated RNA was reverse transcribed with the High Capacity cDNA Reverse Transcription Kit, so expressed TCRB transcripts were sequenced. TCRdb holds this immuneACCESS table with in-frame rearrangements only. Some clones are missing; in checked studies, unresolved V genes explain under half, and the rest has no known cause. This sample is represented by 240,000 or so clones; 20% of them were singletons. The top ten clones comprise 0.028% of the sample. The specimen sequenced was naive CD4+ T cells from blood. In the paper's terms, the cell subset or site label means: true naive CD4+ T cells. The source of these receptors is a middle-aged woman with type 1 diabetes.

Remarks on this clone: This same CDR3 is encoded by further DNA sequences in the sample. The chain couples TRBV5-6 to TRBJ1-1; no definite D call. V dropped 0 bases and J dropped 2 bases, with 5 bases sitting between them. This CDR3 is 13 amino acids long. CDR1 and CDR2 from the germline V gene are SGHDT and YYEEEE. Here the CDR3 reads CASSLGGNTEAFF. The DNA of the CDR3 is TGTGCCAGCAGCTTGGGCGGAAACACTGAAGCTTTCTTT.

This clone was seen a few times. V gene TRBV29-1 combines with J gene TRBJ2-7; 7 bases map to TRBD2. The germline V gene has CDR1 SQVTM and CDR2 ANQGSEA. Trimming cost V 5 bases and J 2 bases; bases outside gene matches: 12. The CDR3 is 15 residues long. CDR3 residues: CSVLVRGGDPYEQYF. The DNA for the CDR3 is TGCAGCGTTCTTGTGAGGGGAGGGGACCCCTACGAGCAGTACTTC.

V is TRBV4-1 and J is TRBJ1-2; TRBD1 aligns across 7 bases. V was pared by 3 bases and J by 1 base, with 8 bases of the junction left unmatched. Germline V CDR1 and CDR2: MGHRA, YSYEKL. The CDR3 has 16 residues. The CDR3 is CASSQELTGYNYGYTF. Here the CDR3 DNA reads TGCGCCAGCAGCCAGGAGCTGACAGGGTATAACTATGGCTACACCTTC.

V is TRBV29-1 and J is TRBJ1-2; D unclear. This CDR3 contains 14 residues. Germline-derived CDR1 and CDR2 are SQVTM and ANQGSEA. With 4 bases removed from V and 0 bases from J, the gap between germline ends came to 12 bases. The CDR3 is CSVGSRLANYGYTF. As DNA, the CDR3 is TGCAGCGTTGGGTCTAGACTCGCTAACTATGGCTACACCTTC.

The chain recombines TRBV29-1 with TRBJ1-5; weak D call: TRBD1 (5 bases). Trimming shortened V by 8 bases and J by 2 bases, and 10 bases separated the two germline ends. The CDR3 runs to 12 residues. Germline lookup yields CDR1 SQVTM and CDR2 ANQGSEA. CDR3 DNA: TGCAGCACATCACAGGGCAATCAGCCCCAGCATTTT. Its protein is CSTSQGNQPQHF.

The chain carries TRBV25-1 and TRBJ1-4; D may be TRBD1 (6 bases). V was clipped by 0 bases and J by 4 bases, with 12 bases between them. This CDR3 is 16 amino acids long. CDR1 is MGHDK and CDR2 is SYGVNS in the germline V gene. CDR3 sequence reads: CASSEYQGLLNEKLFF. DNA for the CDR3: TGTGCCAGCAGTGAATATCAGGGGCTACTTAATGAAAAACTGTTTTTT.

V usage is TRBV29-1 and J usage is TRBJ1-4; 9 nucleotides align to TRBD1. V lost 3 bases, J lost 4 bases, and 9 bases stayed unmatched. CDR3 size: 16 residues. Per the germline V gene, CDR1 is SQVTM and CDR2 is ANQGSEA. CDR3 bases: TGCAGCGTTGAGGGGACAGGGATTGGTCTTAATGAAAAACTGTTTTTT. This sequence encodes CSVEGTGIGLNEKLFF.

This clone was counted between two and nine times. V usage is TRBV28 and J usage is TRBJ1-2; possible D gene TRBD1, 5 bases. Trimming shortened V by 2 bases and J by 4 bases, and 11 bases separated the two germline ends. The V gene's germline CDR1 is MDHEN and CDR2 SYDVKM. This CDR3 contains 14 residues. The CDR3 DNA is TGTGCCAGCAGTTTAATCCAGGGCGGCTATGGCTACACCTTC. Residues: CASSLIQGGYGYTF.